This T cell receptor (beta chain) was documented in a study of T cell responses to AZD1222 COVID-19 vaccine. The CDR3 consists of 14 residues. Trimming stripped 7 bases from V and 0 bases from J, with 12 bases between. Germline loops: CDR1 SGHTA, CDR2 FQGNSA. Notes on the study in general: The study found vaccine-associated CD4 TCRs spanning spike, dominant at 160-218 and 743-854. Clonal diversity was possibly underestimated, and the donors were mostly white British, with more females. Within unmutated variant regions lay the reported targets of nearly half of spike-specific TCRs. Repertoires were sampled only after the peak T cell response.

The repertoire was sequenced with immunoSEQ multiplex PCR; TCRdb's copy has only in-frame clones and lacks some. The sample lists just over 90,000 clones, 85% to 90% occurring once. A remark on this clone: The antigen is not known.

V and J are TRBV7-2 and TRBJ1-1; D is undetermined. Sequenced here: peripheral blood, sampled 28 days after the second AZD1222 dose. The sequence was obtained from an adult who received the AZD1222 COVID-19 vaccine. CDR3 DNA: TGTGCCAGCACCCTCACCCGTATGAACACTGAAGCTTTCTTT. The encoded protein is CASTLTRMNTEAFF. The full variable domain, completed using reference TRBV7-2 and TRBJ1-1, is GAGVSQSPSNKVTEKGKDVELRCDPISGHTALYWYRQSLGQGLEFLIYFQGNSAPDKSGLPSDRFSAERTGGSVSTLTIQRTQQEDSAVYLCASTLTRMNTEAFFGQGTRLTVV.